A selection of T cell receptor beta chains follows, all from one sample in a study of blood T cell repertoires in COVID-19. TCRdb's copy holds only in-frame clones and misses some; the assay was immunoSEQ multiplex PCR. The data contain some 240,000 clones, 70% to 90% of them singletons. Sequenced: PBMCs or T cells enriched from blood (not recorded which). These receptors originate from a middle-aged woman with acute COVID-19. Both conserved end residues are part of each CDR3. Each record gives: CDR3 DNA, CDR3 protein, CDR3 length, D gene, clone size, V gene, J gene. A D gene is named only where the DNA matches it firmly. Clone sizes are given selectively: once, few, many, or a class where the clone is expanded.

CDR3 DNA: TGTGCCAGCAGCTTAGAGGCGGGATCTCAAGAGACCCAGTACTTC; CDR3 protein: CASSLEAGSQETQYF; CDR3 length: 15; D gene: -; clone size: -; V gene: TRBV7-8; J gene: TRBJ2-5
CDR3 DNA: TGTGCCAGCAGCTTACACCCGACTAGCGGGCCGTACAATGAGCAGTTCTTC; CDR3 protein: CASSLHPTSGPYNEQFF; CDR3 length: 17; D gene: TRBD2; clone size: -; V gene: TRBV7-3; J gene: TRBJ2-1
CDR3 DNA: TGTGCCAGCAGCACAGGGGGCAACGAGCAGTACTTC; CDR3 protein: CASSTGGNEQYF; CDR3 length: 12; D gene: TRBD1; clone size: -; V gene: TRBV3-1/TRBV3-2; J gene: TRBJ2-7
CDR3 DNA: TGTGCCAGCAGCCTGGCGGACAGGGAGGAGATCTTT; CDR3 protein: CASSLADREEIF; CDR3 length: 12; D gene: TRBD1; clone size: -; V gene: TRBV11-1; J gene: TRBJ1-1
CDR3 DNA: TGTGCCAGTAGTCCGCGACTAGCGGGAGGGCCACATGAGCAGTTCTTC; CDR3 protein: CASSPRLAGGPHEQFF; CDR3 length: 16; D gene: TRBD2; clone size: -; V gene: TRBV19; J gene: TRBJ2-1
CDR3 DNA: TGTGCCAGCAGCACAGGACGTGACAGGGACTCTGGAAACACCATATATTTT; CDR3 protein: CASSTGRDRDSGNTIYF; CDR3 length: 17; D gene: -; clone size: few; V gene: TRBV21-1; J gene: TRBJ1-3
CDR3 DNA: TGTGCCAGCAGCGTTACAGGGGGCCTGGGAGTGGTAGGGACGCAGTATTTT; CDR3 protein: CASSVTGGLGVVGTQYF; CDR3 length: 17; D gene: TRBD1; clone size: -; V gene: TRBV3-1/TRBV3-2; J gene: TRBJ2-3
CDR3 DNA: TGTGCCAGCAGTACTACACCCCACTATGGCTACACCTTC; CDR3 protein: CASSTTPHYGYTF; CDR3 length: 13; D gene: -; clone size: -; V gene: TRBV27; J gene: TRBJ1-2
CDR3 DNA: TGTGCCAGCAGCCCAGGACAGGGGCTGTTTAGTGAGCAGTTCTTC; CDR3 protein: CASSPGQGLFSEQFF; CDR3 length: 15; D gene: TRBD1; clone size: -; V gene: TRBV3-1/TRBV3-2; J gene: TRBJ2-1
CDR3 DNA: TGTGCCAGTAGTTCCCGCCTAAATATGAGGGACAGGGATCAGCCCCAGCATTTT; CDR3 protein: CASSSRLNMRDRDQPQHF; CDR3 length: 18; D gene: TRBD1; clone size: -; V gene: TRBV19; J gene: TRBJ1-5
CDR3 DNA: TGTGCCAGCAGTTACAGGGGGAGGAATGAAAAACTGTTTTTT; CDR3 protein: CASSYRGRNEKLFF; CDR3 length: 14; D gene: TRBD1; clone size: -; V gene: TRBV2; J gene: TRBJ1-4
CDR3 DNA: TGTGCCAGCAGTGAATATATGGGGGCTAGTTCACCCCTCCACTTT; CDR3 protein: CASSEYMGASSPLHF; CDR3 length: 15; D gene: -; clone size: -; V gene: TRBV25-1; J gene: TRBJ1-6
CDR3 DNA: TGTGCCAGCAGCCAGATGGGGGGAGAGACCCAGTACTTC; CDR3 protein: CASSQMGGETQYF; CDR3 length: 13; D gene: -; clone size: -; V gene: TRBV3-1/TRBV3-2; J gene: TRBJ2-5
CDR3 DNA: TGTGCCAGCAGCCGGGACAGGGGTGGAAACACCATATATTTT; CDR3 protein: CASSRDRGGNTIYF; CDR3 length: 14; D gene: TRBD1; clone size: -; V gene: TRBV2; J gene: TRBJ1-3
CDR3 DNA: TGTGCCAGTGTCCCGGGACAGGGGAATGAAAAACTGTTTTTT; CDR3 protein: CASVPGQGNEKLFF; CDR3 length: 14; D gene: TRBD1; clone size: -; V gene: TRBV19; J gene: TRBJ1-4
CDR3 DNA: TGTGCCAGCAGCTTCACAGGGGGCTCGGCAGATACGCAGTATTTT; CDR3 protein: CASSFTGGSADTQYF; CDR3 length: 15; D gene: TRBD1; clone size: -; V gene: TRBV7-9; J gene: TRBJ2-3